This T cell receptor (beta chain) was found in a study of CXCR3-negative and CXCR3-positive naive CD8 T cells (dated by TCRdb to the late 2010s). Looking at the study overall: In total, 130 million to 150 million TRB reads were obtained, which works out to roughly 1.5 +/- 0.3 million reads per library. Diversity and physicochemical repertoire analyses were performed on around 10 donors pooled from two independent experiments. Naive subsets from about 5 donors and memory cells from 3 donors were included in the TRBV-TRBJ cluster analysis. General conclusions and limits of the study: Freshly isolated PBMCs were used for most assays because CXCR3 expression partially decreased after cryopreservation. Repertoire diversity was comparably high in both naive subsets but much lower in memory CD8+ T cells. Naive CXCR3-negative and CXCR3-positive cells from the same donor showed similar TRBV-TRBJ usage, whereas memory cells showed distinct patterns. Compared with CXCR3-negative naive cells, CXCR3-positive naive cells had TRB CDR3s with higher hydrophobicity (lower Kidera factor 4), lower energy, and higher strength and volume indices. Because surface CD5, which is linked to self-reactivity in mice, was comparable between the naive subsets, TCR interaction strength was also inferred from the physicochemical properties of TRB CDR3s.

CDR1 and CDR2 were assigned from the germline V gene as SNHLY and FYNNEI. Including the terminal cysteine and phenylalanine, the CDR3 comprises 15 residues. DNA is not on record. With respect to this clonotype: There is no known antigen for this receptor.

The sequencing machine was a NextSeq 550. The Human TCR Profiling Kit (MiLaboratory) was used to prepare UMI-labeled 5' RACE TRB cDNA libraries. cDNA synthesis used the entire amount of extracted RNA, and PCR amplification then used the entire amount of cDNA produced. Libraries were prepared in parallel with an identical number of PCR cycles. As for the original processing: With a requirement of at least two reads per UMI, MIGEC and MiXCR extracted about 50,000 +/- 10,000 unique UMI-labeled TRB cDNA molecules per library. Each library averaged about 37,000 +/- 9,700 functional in-frame TRB CDR3 nucleotide clonotypes without stop codons. After each sample was downsampled to 5000 UMI-labeled TRB molecules, VDJtools was used to calculate diversity metrics such as normalized Shannon-Wiener and Chao1. VDJtools computed clonotype-size-weighted physicochemical properties of the central five CDR3 residues: interaction energy, strength, volume and Kidera factor 4. Based on TCRdb reprocessing of the reads, there is one entry per CDR3 protein sequence, and DNA is missing. These V and J calls originate from TCRdb's pipeline instead of the authors' own analysis. The sample's own table lists some 130,000 distinct CDR3 sequences. The top ten constitute 0.29% of the sample.

Each CD8+ T cell subset was flow-sorted in triplicate, with approximately 300,000 cells per subset placed directly into RLT lysis buffer. To exclude memory contaminants, naive CD8+ T cells were stringently defined as CD45RO-CCR7+CD27+CD95-. Using standard density gradient centrifugation, peripheral blood mononuclear cells were isolated from buffy coats. Naive CXCR3-negative and CXCR3-positive CD8+ T cells were flow-sorted using a FACSAria III. An RNeasy Mini Kit was used to extract total RNA from the sorted cells. Sample: naive CXCR3- CD8+ T cells from blood. The cell subset or site label corresponds to: CD45RO-CCR7+CD27+CD95- naive CD8+ T cells lacking CXCR3 (TNR3-). The TCR originated in a human donor in good health. Some clones in this sample may be carry-over from other donors' samples. The chain was built from TRBV2 and TRBJ2-1; the D call of TRBD2 rests on TCRdb alone, since no DNA is present to check it. For the CDR3, the sequence is CASSESSGSYNEQFF.